This T cell receptor (beta chain) is drawn from a study of OX40 agonist ivuxolimab in advanced cancers. This clone was seen only once. Its antigen remains unknown. The study's findings and limits: Both blood CD4+ and CD8+ T cells showed clonal growth by week 6 at 0.1 to 3.0 mg/kg. Some nonresponders additionally presented with little normalized T-cell clonal expansion.

Individuals having autoimmune disease history or systemic immunosuppression were not enrolled. Produced via immunoSEQ multiplex PCR; TCRdb's table is partial and in-frame only. The sample lists some 130,000 clones; roughly 91% were seen once. The CDR3 contains 14 residues. The clonotype originates from an adult with an advanced solid tumor such as melanoma, head and neck, liver or kidney cancer. V and J are TRBV21-1 and TRBJ2-7; the table gives TRBD2 as D, unverified against the DNA. TRBV21-1 is a documented pseudogene. The sample in question was CD4+ or CD8+ T cells sorted from blood, obtained in a trial of the OX40 agonist ivuxolimab. CDR3 loop: CASSKGGRIVEQYF. The CDR3 bases are TGTGCCAGCAGCAAGGGGGGGCGGATTGTCGAGCAGTACTTC.